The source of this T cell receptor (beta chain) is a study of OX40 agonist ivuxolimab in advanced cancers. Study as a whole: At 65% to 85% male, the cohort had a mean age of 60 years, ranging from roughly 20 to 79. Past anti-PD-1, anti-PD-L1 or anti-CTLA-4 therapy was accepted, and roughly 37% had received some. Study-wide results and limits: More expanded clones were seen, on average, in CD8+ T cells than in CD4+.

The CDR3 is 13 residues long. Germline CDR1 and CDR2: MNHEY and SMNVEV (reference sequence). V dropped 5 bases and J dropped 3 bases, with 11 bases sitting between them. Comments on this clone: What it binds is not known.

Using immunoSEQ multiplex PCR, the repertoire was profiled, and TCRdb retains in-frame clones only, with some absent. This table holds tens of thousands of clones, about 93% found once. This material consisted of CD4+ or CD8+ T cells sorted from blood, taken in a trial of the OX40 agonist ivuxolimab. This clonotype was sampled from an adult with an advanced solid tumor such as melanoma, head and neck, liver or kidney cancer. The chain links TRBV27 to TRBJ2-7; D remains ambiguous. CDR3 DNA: TGTGCCAGCAGTCCCCGGTCCAACTACGAGCAGTACTTC. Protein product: CASSPRSNYEQYF.